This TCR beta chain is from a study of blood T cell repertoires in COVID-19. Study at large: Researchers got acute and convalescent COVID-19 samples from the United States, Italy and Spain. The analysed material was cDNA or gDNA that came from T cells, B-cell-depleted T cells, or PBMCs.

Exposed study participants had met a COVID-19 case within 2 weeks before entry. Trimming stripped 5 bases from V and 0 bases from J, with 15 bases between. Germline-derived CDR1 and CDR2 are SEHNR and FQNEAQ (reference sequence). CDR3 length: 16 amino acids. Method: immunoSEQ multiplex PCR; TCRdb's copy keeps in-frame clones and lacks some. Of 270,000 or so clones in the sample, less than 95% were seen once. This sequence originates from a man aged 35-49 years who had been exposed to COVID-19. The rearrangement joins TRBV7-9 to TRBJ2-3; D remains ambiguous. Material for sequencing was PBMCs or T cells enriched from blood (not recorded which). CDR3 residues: CASSPTGGVSTDTQYF. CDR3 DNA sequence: TGTGCCAGCAGCCCAACCGGTGGAGTTAGCACAGATACGCAGTATTTT.